These 31 T cell receptor beta chains came from one sample sequenced in a study of blood T cell repertoires in COVID-19. Here immunoSEQ multiplex PCR was the method, and the copy in TCRdb shows in-frame clones only, minus some. This table holds about 180,000 clones, around 88% found once. Specimen: peripheral blood. The receptors shown here come from a woman in her 30s with acute or convalescent COVID-19.

The V gene is TRBV7-8, the J gene TRBJ2-7, with a weak D call TRBD2 (6 bases). V dropped 0 bases and J dropped 4 bases, with 16 bases sitting between them. CDR1 is SGHVS and CDR2 is FQNEAQ in the germline V gene. This CDR3 is built from 16 residues. CDR3 residues: CASSLAMGLRRYEQYF. CDR3 bases: TGTGCCAGCAGCTTAGCGATGGGACTTCGTAGGTACGAGCAGTACTTC. Variable domain in full (rest from reference TRBV7-8 and TRBJ2-7): GAGVSQSPRYKVAKRGQDVALRCDPISGHVSLFWYQQALGQGPEFLTYFQNEAQLDKSGLPSDRFFAERPEGSVSTLKIQRTQQEDSAVYLCASSLAMGLRRYEQYFGPGTRLTVT.

The chain links TRBV30 to TRBJ2-1, with 7 bases aligning to TRBD2. The germline V gene has CDR1 GTSNPN and CDR2 SVGIG (reference sequence). Trimming at V came to 5 bases and at J to 6 bases, leaving 7 bases not matched to a gene. This CDR3 region has 13 residues. This CDR3 is CAWESGTPNEQFF. The DNA for the CDR3 is TGTGCCTGGGAGAGCGGGACGCCCAATGAGCAGTTCTTC.

The V and J genes are TRBV5-1 and TRBJ2-7; 7 bases agree with TRBD2. In germline, CDR1 is SGHRS, CDR2 YFSETQ. Trimming took 4 bases from V and 2 from J; bases not matched to a gene: 6. CDR3 length equals 14 residues. CDR3 sequence reads: CASSGIGGAYEQYF. The CDR3 DNA follows: TGCGCCAGCAGCGGTATTGGGGGGGCCTACGAGCAGTACTTC.

The CDR3 sequence is CASSPRLGGETQYF. CDR3 sequence (DNA): TGTGCCAGCAGCCCTCGACTAGGTGGGGAGACCCAGTACTTC. This rearrangement joins TRBV5-4 to TRBJ2-5; tentative D call: TRBD2 (6 bases). V was shortened by 4 bases and J by 5 bases, with 15 bases between the two germline ends. Germline assignment: CDR1 SGHNT and CDR2 YYREEE (reference sequence). The CDR3 runs to 14 residues.

This clone was seen a single time. The chain combines TRBV9 with TRBJ2-2; maybe TRBD1 (5 bases). CDR1 and CDR2 from the germline V gene are SGDLS and YYNGEE. This CDR3 has 14 residues. The V and J ends lost 3 bases and 5 bases respectively, with 11 bases between them. The CDR3 nucleotides are TGTGCCAGCAGCGGTGTCAGGGCGACCGGGGAGCTGTTTTTT. Translated, it gives CASSGVRATGELFF. Looking up the rest from reference TRBV9 and TRBJ2-2 gives the full variable domain: DSGVTQTPKHLITATGQRVTLRCSPRSGDLSVYWYQQSLDQGLQFLIQYYNGEERAKGNILERFSAQQFPDLHSELNLSSLELGDSALYFCASSGVRATGELFFGEGSRLTVL.

This clone was recorded once. The rearrangement joins TRBV15 to TRBJ2-7; the match to TRBD2 covers 8 bases. CDR1 LNHNV and CDR2 YYDKDF come from the germline V gene (reference sequence). V shed 1 base and J 1 base; nucleotides not matched to a gene: 6. The CDR3 sequence is 16 residues long. CDR3 amino acids: CATSRGWIAGSYEQYF. The DNA for the CDR3 is TGTGCCACCAGCAGAGGATGGATAGCGGGGTCCTACGAGCAGTACTTC.

This rearrangement joins TRBV28 to TRBJ2-1, with 12 bases lining up with TRBD2. Looked up from germline, CDR1 is MDHEN and CDR2 is SYDVKM. This CDR3 comprises 15 residues. Trimming at V came to 5 bases and at J to 7 bases, leaving 6 bases not matched to a gene. CDR3: CASSPLAGGNNEQFF. DNA of the CDR3: TGTGCCAGCAGTCCACTAGCGGGAGGAAATAATGAGCAGTTCTTC.

The genes are TRBV28 and TRBJ1-5; TRBD1 matches at 8 bases. Germline CDR1 and CDR2: MDHEN and SYDVKM. This CDR3 has 15 residues. After removal of 6 bases from V and 2 bases from J, the junction contained 6 bases not matched to a gene. The CDR3 region is CASRKKDRGNQPQHF. CDR3 bases: TGTGCCAGCAGAAAAAAGGACAGGGGCAATCAGCCCCAGCATTTT.

The CDR3 region has the DNA TGTGCCAGGGAAGGGACTTCGGCTAGGCCTTACACCGGGGAGCTGTTTTTT. As protein: CAREGTSARPYTGELFF. The rearrangement joins TRBV2 to TRBJ2-2; D might be TRBD2 (6 bases). Per germline, CDR1 SNHLY and CDR2 FYNNEI. The CDR3 is 17 amino acids. The V end was cut by 9 bases, the J end by 3 bases, with 23 bases between. The full variable domain, completed using reference TRBV2 and TRBJ2-2, is EPEVTQTPSHQVTQMGQEVILRCVPISNHLYFYWYRQILGQKVEFLVSFYNNEISEKSEIFDDQFSVERPDGSNFTLKIRSTKLEDSAMYFCAREGTSARPYTGELFFGEGSRLTVL.

The rearrangement joins TRBV6-5 to TRBJ1-2; D gene unclear. The germline V and J ends were trimmed by 6 bases and 4 bases, with 9 bases remaining between them. This CDR3 spans 12 amino acids. The germline CDR1 and CDR2 sequences are MNHEY and SVGAGI. The CDR3 protein is CASSDEGYGYTF. Written as DNA, the CDR3 is TGTGCCAGCAGCGATGAGGGCTATGGCTACACCTTC.

The chain combines TRBV19 with TRBJ1-2; perhaps TRBD1 as D (5 bases). This CDR3 region has 14 residues. V was pared by 3 bases and J by 2 bases, with 10 bases between. Germline V gene lookup returns CDR1 LNHDA and CDR2 SQIVND (reference sequence). The CDR3 loop is CASSMGGANYGYTF. CDR3 coding DNA: TGTGCCAGTAGTATGGGTGGGGCGAACTATGGCTACACCTTC. The full variable domain, its missing parts supplied by reference TRBV19 and TRBJ1-2, is DGGITQSPKYLFRKEGQNVTLSCEQNLNHDAMYWYRQDPGQGLRLIYYSQIVNDFQKGDIAEGYSVSREKKESFPLTVTSAQKNPTAFYLCASSMGGANYGYTFGSGTRLTVV.

The chain recombines TRBV5-4 with TRBJ2-7; 10 bases line up with TRBD1. The germline V gene encodes CDR1 SGHNT and CDR2 YYREEE (reference sequence). The CDR3 has 14 amino acids. Trimming took 5 bases from V and 7 from J; bases not matched to a gene: 9. CDR3 bases: TGTGCCAGCAGGCCGGGACAGGGGCCCCAAGAGCAGTACTTC. It yields the protein CASRPGQGPQEQYF.

The chain links TRBV19 to TRBJ1-1, with TRBD1 identical over 7 bases. The CDR3 extends over 13 amino acids. Trimming removed 5 bases from V and 4 bases from J; junction bases left unmatched: 4. CDR1 and CDR2 (germline): LNHDA, SQIVND (reference sequence). The CDR3 loop is CASSQGVGTEAFF. CDR3 coding DNA: TGTGCCAGTAGTCAGGGGGTGGGCACTGAAGCTTTCTTT.

The rearrangement links TRBV2 to TRBJ2-2, with TRBD2 matching 12 bases. The trim removed 10 bases at V and 2 bases at J, leaving 11 bases unmatched. The CDR3 length is 17 residues. The germline V gene has CDR1 SNHLY and CDR2 FYNNEI. The CDR3: CAIPGLAGGPNTGELFF. The CDR3 nucleotides read TGTGCCATTCCCGGGCTAGCGGGAGGGCCCAACACCGGGGAGCTGTTTTTT.

Here the CDR3 DNA reads TGTGCCGCACAGGAGGCGGGAGGGCGAGGGAACATTCAGTACTTC. This gives the protein CAAQEAGGRGNIQYF. This chain connects TRBV28 to TRBJ2-4; 9 nucleotides agree with TRBD2. V trimming: 11 bases; J trimming: 7 bases; junction bases outside the gene matches: 15. Germline V gene data show CDR1 as MDHEN and CDR2 as SYDVKM. The CDR3 totals 15 residues.

V usage is TRBV29-1 and J usage is TRBJ1-2; the match to TRBD1 covers 10 bases. V gave up 7 bases and J gave up 6 bases; unmatched junction bases: 5. CDR1 and CDR2 (germline): SQVTM, ANQGSEA. This CDR3 is 12 amino acids long. The CDR3 spells CSARQGADGYTF. The CDR3 DNA follows: TGCAGCGCTAGACAGGGGGCGGATGGCTACACCTTC. The full variable domain, rest sourced from reference TRBV29-1 and TRBJ1-2, is SAVISQKPSRDICQRGTSLTIQCQVDSQVTMMFWYRQQPGQSLTLIATANQGSEATYESGFVIDKFPISRPNLTFSTLTVSNMSPEDSSIYLCSARQGADGYTFGSGTRLTVV.

The V call is TRBV19, the J call TRBJ1-5, with 7 bases that match TRBD1. The J segment lost 9 bases and the V segment lost 10 bases, leaving 15 bases of the junction unmatched. This CDR3 region has 14 residues. CDR1 and CDR2 (germline): LNHDA, SQIVND (reference sequence). The chain's CDR3 is CATRDRASRRPQHF. In DNA form, the CDR3 reads TGTGCCACCCGAGACAGGGCTTCACGGCGGCCCCAGCATTTT.

The rearrangement links TRBV28 to TRBJ1-2, with 7 positions matching TRBD1. V lost 6 bases and J lost 4; bases outside the gene matches: 5. In germline, CDR1 is MDHEN, CDR2 SYDVKM. The CDR3 length is 13 residues. Here the CDR3 reads CASSGTVSYGYTF. The CDR3 coding sequence is TGTGCCAGCAGCGGGACAGTGAGCTATGGCTACACCTTC.

V is TRBV9 and J is TRBJ2-7; 12 bases agree with TRBD1. The CDR3 runs to 14 residues. The germline V gene has CDR1 SGDLS and CDR2 YYNGEE. V was pared by 1 base and J by 10 bases, with 6 bases of the junction left unmatched. CDR3 DNA sequence: TGTGCCAGCAGCGTACAAGAGGGACAGGGGGCCCAGTACTTC. Translation gives CASSVQEGQGAQYF.

Details on this clone: At one boundary the junction diverges from the germline segment, which might be a read error. The same CDR3 also results from other DNA sequences found in this sample. This chain joins TRBV28 and TRBJ1-2, with 7 bases fitting TRBD1. Per germline, CDR1 MDHEN and CDR2 SYDVKM. CDR3 length: 15 amino acids. CDR3 bases: TGTGCCAGTAGTTTATCTACAGGGGAATACTATGGCTACACCTTC. Translating gives CASSLSTGEYYGYTF.

The genes are TRBV19 and TRBJ2-6; D is uncertain. Germline-derived CDR1 and CDR2 are LNHDA and SQIVND (reference sequence). The CDR3 covers 15 residues. V was clipped by 4 bases and J by 0 bases, with 7 bases between them. The CDR3 protein is CASSTVLSGANVLTF. The CDR3 DNA reads TGTGCCAGTAGTACGGTTCTCTCTGGGGCCAACGTCCTGACTTTC.

The chain couples TRBV5-1 to TRBJ2-7; a possible D gene is TRBD1 (6 bases). The germline CDR1 and CDR2 sequences are SGHRS and YFSETQ. This CDR3 has 15 amino acids. Trimming took 0 bases from V and 2 from J, leaving 12 bases between them. CDR3 bases: TGCGCCAGCAGCTTGGAAGGGGACATTGCCTACGAGCAGTACTTC. It encodes CASSLEGDIAYEQYF.

The chain joins TRBV19 to TRBJ2-3; D gene unclear. V dropped 5 bases and J dropped 3 bases, with 12 bases sitting between them. The CDR3 runs 14 residues. Germline CDR1 LNHDA, CDR2 SQIVND (reference sequence). The CDR3 region has the DNA TGTGCCAGTAGTTCCCGGGTTCAGACAGATACGCAGTATTTT. Protein sequence: CASSSRVQTDTQYF.

The V and J genes are TRBV10-2 and TRBJ1-4; possibly TRBD1 for D (5 bases). Per the germline V gene, CDR1 is WSHSY and CDR2 is SAAADI. The CDR3 consists of 16 residues. The V end lost 6 bases, the J end lost 0 bases, and 14 bases lay between the germline ends. The CDR3 sequence: CASRENRPATNEKLFF. CDR3 in DNA: TGCGCCAGCAGGGAGAACAGGCCCGCAACTAATGAAAAACTGTTTTTT.

For the CDR3, the DNA is TGTGCCAGCAGCGTAGAGCCTCTTTCACCCCTCCACTTT. As protein: CASSVEPLSPLHF. V and J are TRBV9 and TRBJ1-6; D is ambiguous. Trimming removed 0 bases from V and 9 bases from J, with 7 bases in between. CDR3 length: 13 amino acids. Germline values: CDR1 SGDLS, CDR2 YYNGEE.

Only one count was recorded for this clone. The gene calls are TRBV5-1 and TRBJ1-4; the match to TRBD1 covers 10 bases. Germline V gene sequence: CDR1 SGHRS, CDR2 YFSETQ. The CDR3 runs to 15 residues. Trimming took 9 bases from V and 5 from J; bases not matched to a gene: 10. The CDR3 coding sequence is TGCGCCAAGACAGGGGGCCAGAAGGAAAATGAAAAACTGTTTTTT. Its protein product is CAKTGGQKENEKLFF.

This clone was counted once. The CDR3 loop reads CASSLEVRGLQFF. The CDR3 DNA sequence: TGTGCCAGCAGCTTAGAGGTGCGGGGCCTTCAGTTCTTC. The rearrangement uses TRBV7-9 and TRBJ2-1; D is perhaps TRBD2 (6 bases). V was trimmed by 1 base and J by 13 bases, leaving 14 bases between them. Germline CDR1 SEHNR, CDR2 FQNEAQ (reference sequence). The CDR3 consists of 13 residues.

This chain connects TRBV30 to TRBJ1-6; D not certain. The V gene lost 3 bases and the J gene lost 6 bases, with 15 bases spanning the gap. The CDR3 is made up of 15 amino acids. Per the germline V gene, CDR1 is GTSNPN and CDR2 is SVGIG (reference sequence). For the CDR3, the DNA is TGTGCCTGGAGCGCTGTGGTCGGGTCTAATTCACCCCTCCACTTT. Translating it yields CAWSAVVGSNSPLHF.

Here the CDR3 DNA reads TGTGCTAGTGGTTCGACAGTCTCCTACCAAGAGACCCAGTACTTC. Amino acid sequence: CASGSTVSYQETQYF. The chain employs TRBV12-5 and TRBJ2-5; maybe TRBD1 (5 bases). The CDR3 extends over 15 amino acids. Looked up from germline, CDR1 is LGHNT and CDR2 is FRNRAP. V was trimmed by 4 bases and J by 0 bases, leaving 12 bases between them.

The chain has TRBV15 and TRBJ2-3, with 12 bases fitting TRBD2. The CDR3 is 18 amino acids. Germline V CDR1 and CDR2: LNHNV, YYDKDF (reference sequence). The V segment lost 1 base and the J segment 0 bases; nucleotides outside the gene matches: 5. The CDR3 sequence is CATSRGFGLAGSTDTQYF. The CDR3, as DNA: TGTGCCACCAGCAGAGGTTTTGGACTAGCGGGAAGCACAGATACGCAGTATTTT.

The chain links TRBV29-1 to TRBJ1-1; weak D call: TRBD1 (5 bases). The CDR3 is made up of 13 amino acids. V was pared by 6 bases and J by 4 bases, with 15 bases between. Germline CDR1 and CDR2: SQVTM and ANQGSEA. CDR3 bases: TGCAGCGTCTTGACACAGGTCGCCACTGAAGCTTTCTTT. It yields the protein CSVLTQVATEAFF.